There are a few counts of the clone carrying this T cell receptor (beta chain). The antigen is unknown. This sample was taken from a study of beta chain features in type 1 diabetes. General study results and limits: Shorter TCRB CDR3s, moderately but significantly so, marked every one of the four CD4+ subsets in Type 1 diabetes patients. PCR might pick shorter templates more often, in the same way for patients and controls.

Every donor had blood drawn once into heparin, approximately 0.11 L on average. Markers CD45RO/CCR7/CD25/CD127/CD95/CD27 served to sort CD4+ naive, central memory, regulatory and stem cell-like memory cells. Every isolated RNA sample was fully reverse transcribed, so sequencing captured expressed TCRB transcripts. This table comes from immunoSEQ multiplex PCR, and its TCRdb copy is limited to in-frame clones, with some not included. The sample lists about 180,000 clones; about 7.9% were seen once. The CDR3 runs to 16 residues. Per the germline V gene, CDR1 is SGHDN and CDR2 is FVKESK. V lost 0 bases and J lost 2, with 12 bases in between.

The receptor's source is a man between 18 and 29 years old with type 1 diabetes. The genes are TRBV14 and TRBJ2-3; D might be TRBD2 (6 bases). The sample comprised central memory CD4+ T cells from blood. CDR3 coding DNA: TGTGCCAGCAGCCAAGATCCGGGACTTGTCACAGATACGCAGTATTTT. Encoded protein: CASSQDPGLVTDTQYF.